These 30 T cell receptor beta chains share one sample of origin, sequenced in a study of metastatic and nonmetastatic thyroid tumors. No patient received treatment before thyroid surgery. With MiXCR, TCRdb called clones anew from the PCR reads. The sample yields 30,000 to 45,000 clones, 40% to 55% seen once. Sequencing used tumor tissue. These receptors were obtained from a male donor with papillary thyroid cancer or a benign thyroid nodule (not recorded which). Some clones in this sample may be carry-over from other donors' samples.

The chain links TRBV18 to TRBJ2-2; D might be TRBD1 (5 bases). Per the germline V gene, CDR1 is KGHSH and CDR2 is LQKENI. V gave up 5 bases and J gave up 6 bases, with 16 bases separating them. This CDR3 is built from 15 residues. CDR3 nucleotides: TGTGCCAGCTCATCCCGCCAGGGCGATCCCGGGGAGCTGTTTTTT. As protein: CASSSRQGDPGELFF.

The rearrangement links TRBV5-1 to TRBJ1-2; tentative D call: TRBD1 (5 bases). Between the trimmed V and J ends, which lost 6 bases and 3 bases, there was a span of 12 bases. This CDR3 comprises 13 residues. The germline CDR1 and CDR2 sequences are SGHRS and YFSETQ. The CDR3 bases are TGCGCCAGCACCCAATCGGGACACTATGGCTACACCTTC. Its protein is CASTQSGHYGYTF.

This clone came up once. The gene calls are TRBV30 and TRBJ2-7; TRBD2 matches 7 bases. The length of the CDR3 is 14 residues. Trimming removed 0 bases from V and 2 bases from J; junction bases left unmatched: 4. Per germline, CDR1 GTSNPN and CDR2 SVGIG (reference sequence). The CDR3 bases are TGTGCCTGGAGTGTAACGGGGGGTCCCTACGAGCAGTACTTC. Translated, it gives CAWSVTGGPYEQYF.

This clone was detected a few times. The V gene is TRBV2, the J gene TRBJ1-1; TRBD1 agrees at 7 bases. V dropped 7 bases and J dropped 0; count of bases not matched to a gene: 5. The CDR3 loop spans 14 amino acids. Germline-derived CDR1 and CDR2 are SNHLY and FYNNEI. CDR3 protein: CASKSTGLNTEAFF. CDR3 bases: TGTGCCAGCAAATCGACAGGGCTGAACACTGAAGCTTTCTTT.

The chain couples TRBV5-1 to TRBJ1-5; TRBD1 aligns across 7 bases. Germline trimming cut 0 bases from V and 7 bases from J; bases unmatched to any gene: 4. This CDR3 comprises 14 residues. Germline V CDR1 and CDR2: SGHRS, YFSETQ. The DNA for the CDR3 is TGCGCCAGCAGCTTGGGACAGGGTGAACAGCCCCAGCATTTT. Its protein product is CASSLGQGEQPQHF. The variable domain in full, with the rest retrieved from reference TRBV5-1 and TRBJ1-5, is KAGVTQTPRYLIKTRGQQVTLSCSPISGHRSVSWYQQTPGQGLQFLFEYFSETQRNKGNFPGRFSGRQFSNSRSEMNVSTLELGDSALYLCASSLGQGEQPQHFGDGTRLSIL.

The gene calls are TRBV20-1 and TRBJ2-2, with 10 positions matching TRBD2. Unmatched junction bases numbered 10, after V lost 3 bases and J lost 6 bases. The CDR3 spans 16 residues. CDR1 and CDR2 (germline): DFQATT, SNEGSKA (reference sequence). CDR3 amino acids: CSARLAGVKLAGELFF. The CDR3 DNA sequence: TGCAGTGCTAGGCTAGCGGGAGTTAAATTGGCCGGGGAGCTGTTTTTT.

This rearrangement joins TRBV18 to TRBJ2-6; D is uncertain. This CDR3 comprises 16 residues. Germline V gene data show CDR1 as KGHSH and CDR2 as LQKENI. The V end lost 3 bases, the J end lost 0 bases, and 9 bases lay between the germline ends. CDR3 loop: CASSPQQSSGANVLTF. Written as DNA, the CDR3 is TGTGCCAGCTCACCGCAACAGTCCTCTGGGGCCAACGTCCTGACTTTC.

CDR3 DNA sequence: TGTGCCAGCAGCCAAGAAGGCCACCTCACTGAAAAACTGTTTTTT. Protein product: CASSQEGHLTEKLFF. The rearrangement uses TRBV3-1 and TRBJ1-4; D is uncertain. Germline CDR1 reads LGHDT; CDR2 reads YNNKEL (reference sequence). There are 15 residues in the CDR3. V shed 0 bases and J shed 7 bases, with 12 bases lying between them.

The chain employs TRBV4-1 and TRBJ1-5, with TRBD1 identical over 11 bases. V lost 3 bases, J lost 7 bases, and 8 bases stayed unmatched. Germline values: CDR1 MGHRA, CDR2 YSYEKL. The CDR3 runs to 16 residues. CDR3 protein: CASSHGDRGYGQPQHF. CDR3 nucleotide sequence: TGCGCCAGCAGCCATGGGGACAGGGGGTACGGGCAGCCCCAGCATTTT.

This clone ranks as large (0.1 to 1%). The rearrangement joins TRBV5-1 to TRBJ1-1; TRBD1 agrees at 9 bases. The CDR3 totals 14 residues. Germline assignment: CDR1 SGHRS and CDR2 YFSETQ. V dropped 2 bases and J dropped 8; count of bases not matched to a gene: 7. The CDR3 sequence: CASSLVPGQGEAFF. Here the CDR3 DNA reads TGCGCCAGCAGCTTAGTCCCGGGACAGGGCGAAGCTTTCTTT.

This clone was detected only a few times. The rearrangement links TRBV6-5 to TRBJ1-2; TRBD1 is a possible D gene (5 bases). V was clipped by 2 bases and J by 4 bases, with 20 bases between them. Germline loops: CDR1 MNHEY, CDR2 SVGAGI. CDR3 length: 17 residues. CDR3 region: CASSYTAGTSQTYGYTF. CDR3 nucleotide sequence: TGTGCCAGCAGTTACACCGCAGGGACTTCCCAAACCTATGGCTACACCTTC.

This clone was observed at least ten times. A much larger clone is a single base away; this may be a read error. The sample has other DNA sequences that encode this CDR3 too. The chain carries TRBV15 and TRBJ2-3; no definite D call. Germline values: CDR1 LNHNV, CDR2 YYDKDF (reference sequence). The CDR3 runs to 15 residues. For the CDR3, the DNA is TGTGCCACCAGTAGAGCGCCAGACGGCACAGATACGCAGTATTTT. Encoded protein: CATSRAPDGTDTQYF. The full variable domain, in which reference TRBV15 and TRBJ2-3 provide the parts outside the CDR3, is DAMVIQNPRYQVTQFGKPVTLSCSQTLNHNVMYWYQQKSSQAPKLLFHYYDKDFNNEADTPDNFQSRRPNTSFCFLDIRSPGLGDTAMYLCATSRAPDGTDTQYFGPGTRLTVL.

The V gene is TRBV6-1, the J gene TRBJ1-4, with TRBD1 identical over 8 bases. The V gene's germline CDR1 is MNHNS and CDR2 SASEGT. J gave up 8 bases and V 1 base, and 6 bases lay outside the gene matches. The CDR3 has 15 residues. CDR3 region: CASSEEAGGGEKLFF. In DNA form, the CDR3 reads TGTGCCAGCAGTGAAGAGGCAGGGGGCGGCGAAAAACTGTTTTTT.

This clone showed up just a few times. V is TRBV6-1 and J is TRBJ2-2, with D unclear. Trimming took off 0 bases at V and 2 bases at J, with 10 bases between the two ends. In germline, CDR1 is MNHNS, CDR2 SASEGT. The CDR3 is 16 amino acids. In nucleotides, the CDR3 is TGTGCCAGCAGTGAAGCGAGTGCCAGAAACACCGGGGAGCTGTTTTTT. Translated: CASSEASARNTGELFF.

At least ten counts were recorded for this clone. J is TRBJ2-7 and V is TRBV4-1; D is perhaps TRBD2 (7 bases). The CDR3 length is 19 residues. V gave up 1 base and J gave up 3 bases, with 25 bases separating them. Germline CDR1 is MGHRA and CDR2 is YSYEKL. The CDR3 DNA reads TGCGCCAGCAGCCAAGTATTCAGTATGTTAGGACTAGGGGGCTACGAGCAGTACTTC. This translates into CASSQVFSMLGLGGYEQYF.

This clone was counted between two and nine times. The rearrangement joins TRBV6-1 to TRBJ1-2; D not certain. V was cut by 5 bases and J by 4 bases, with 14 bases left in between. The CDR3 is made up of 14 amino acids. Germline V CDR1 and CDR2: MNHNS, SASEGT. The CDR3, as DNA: TGTGCCAGCAGTTTGAACAGCAGACCCTATGGCTACACCTTC. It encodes CASSLNSRPYGYTF.

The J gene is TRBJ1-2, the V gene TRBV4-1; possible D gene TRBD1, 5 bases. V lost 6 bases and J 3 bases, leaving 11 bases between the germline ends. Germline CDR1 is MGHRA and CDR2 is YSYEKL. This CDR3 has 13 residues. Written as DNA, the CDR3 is TGCGCCAGCAGACGAACGGGGGACTATGGCTACACCTTC. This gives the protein CASRRTGDYGYTF.

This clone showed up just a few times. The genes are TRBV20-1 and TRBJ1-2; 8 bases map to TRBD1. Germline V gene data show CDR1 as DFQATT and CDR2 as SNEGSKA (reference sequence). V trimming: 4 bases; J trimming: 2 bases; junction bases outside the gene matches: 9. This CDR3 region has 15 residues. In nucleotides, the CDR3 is TGCAGTGCTATTGGGCAGGGGGCGCTAAACTATGGCTACACCTTC. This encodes CSAIGQGALNYGYTF.

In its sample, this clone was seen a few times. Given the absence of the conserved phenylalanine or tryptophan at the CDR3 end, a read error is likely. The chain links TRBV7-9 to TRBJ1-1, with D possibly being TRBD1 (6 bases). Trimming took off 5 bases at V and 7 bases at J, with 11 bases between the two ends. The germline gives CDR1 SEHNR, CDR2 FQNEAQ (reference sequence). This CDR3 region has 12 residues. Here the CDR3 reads CASSPRGGEAFS. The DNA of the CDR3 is TGTGCCAGCAGCCCAAGAGGGGGTGAAGCTTTCTCT.

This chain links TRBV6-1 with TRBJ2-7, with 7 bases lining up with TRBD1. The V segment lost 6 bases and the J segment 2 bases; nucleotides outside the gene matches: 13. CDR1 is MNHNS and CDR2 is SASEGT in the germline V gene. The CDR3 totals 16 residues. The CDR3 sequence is CASSPNPQGSTYEQYF. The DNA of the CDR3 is TGTGCCAGCAGCCCTAACCCACAGGGGAGTACCTACGAGCAGTACTTC.

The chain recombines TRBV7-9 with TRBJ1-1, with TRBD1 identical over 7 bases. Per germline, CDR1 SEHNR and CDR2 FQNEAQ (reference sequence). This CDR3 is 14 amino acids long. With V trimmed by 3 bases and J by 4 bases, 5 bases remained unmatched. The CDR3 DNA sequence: TGTGCCAGCAGCTTGTCAGGGGGGTCCACTGAAGCTTTCTTT. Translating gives CASSLSGGSTEAFF.

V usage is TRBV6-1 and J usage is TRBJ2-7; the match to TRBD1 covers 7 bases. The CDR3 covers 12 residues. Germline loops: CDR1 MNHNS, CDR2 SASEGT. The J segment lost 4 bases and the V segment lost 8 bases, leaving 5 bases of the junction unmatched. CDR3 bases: TGTGCCAGCGACAGGGTTAAGTACGAGCAGTACTTC. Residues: CASDRVKYEQYF.

The chain's CDR3 is CASSRLGADLRRGTQYF. In nucleotides, the CDR3 is TGTGCCAGCAGCCGACTGGGGGCGGACCTTCGTCGGGGGACCCAGTACTTC. V is TRBV3-1 and J is TRBJ2-5; possibly TRBD1 for D (6 bases). This CDR3 contains 17 residues. Germline assignment: CDR1 LGHDT and CDR2 YNNKEL (reference sequence). V lost 4 bases and J 7 bases, leaving 25 bases between the germline ends.

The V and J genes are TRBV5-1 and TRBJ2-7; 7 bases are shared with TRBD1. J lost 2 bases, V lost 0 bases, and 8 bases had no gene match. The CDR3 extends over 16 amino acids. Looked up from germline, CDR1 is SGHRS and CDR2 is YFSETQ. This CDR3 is CASSLDGQASTYEQYF. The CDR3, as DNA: TGCGCCAGCAGCTTGGATGGACAGGCCTCGACCTACGAGCAGTACTTC.

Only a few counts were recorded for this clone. The CDR3 bases are TGTGCCAGCAGGACCGGGATAGCGGGGGGGGATGAGCAGTTCTTC. Its protein product is CASRTGIAGGDEQFF. The chain combines TRBV6-1 with TRBJ2-1, with 11 bases identical to TRBD2. This CDR3 is built from 15 residues. Germline V gene sequence: CDR1 MNHNS, CDR2 SASEGT. With V trimmed by 6 bases and J by 8 bases, 9 bases remained unmatched.

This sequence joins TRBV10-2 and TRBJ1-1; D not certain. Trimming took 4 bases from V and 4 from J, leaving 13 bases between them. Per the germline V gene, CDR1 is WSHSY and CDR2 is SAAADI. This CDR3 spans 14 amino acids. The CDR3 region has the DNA TGCGCCAGCAGTGTATTCGGGTTGGCCACTGAAGCTTTCTTT. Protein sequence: CASSVFGLATEAFF.

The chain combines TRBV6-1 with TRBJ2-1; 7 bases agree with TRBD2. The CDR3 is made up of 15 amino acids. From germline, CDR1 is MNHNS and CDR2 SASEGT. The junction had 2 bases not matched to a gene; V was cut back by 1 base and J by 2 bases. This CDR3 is CASSEGRGAYNEQFF. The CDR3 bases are TGTGCCAGCAGTGAAGGACGGGGGGCCTACAATGAGCAGTTCTTC.

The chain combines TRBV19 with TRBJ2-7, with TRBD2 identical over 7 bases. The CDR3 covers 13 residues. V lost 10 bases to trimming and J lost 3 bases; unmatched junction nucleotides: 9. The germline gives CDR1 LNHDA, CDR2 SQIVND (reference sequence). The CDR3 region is CATQGASGYEQYF. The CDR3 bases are TGTGCCACCCAAGGGGCTAGCGGCTACGAGCAGTACTTC.

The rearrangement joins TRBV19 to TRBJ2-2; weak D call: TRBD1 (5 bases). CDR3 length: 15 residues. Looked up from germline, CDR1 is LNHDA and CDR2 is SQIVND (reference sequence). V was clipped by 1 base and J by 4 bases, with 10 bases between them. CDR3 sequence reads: CASSIAGLATGELFF. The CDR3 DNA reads TGTGCCAGTAGTATAGCAGGGCTGGCCACCGGGGAGCTGTTTTTT.

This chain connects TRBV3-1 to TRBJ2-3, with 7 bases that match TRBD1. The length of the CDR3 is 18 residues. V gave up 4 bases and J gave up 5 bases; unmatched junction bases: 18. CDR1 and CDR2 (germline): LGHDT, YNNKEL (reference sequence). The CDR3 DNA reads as TGTGCCAGCAGCCTCAGACGGGCGCCCGGTAGGGGGCGAGATACGCAGTATTTT. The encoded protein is CASSLRRAPGRGRDTQYF.